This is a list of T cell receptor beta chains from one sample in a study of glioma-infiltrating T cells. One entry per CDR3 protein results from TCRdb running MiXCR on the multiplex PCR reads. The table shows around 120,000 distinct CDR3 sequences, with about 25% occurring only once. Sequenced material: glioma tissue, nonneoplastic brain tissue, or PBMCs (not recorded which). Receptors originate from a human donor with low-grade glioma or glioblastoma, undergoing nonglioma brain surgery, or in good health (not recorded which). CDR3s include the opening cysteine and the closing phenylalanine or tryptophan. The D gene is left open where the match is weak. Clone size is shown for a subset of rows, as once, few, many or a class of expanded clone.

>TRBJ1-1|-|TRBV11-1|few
TGTGCCAGCTCCGGTGGGTGGGGACAACCGATGAACACTGAAGCTTTCTTT
CASSGGWGQPMNTEAFF
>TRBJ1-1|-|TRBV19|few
TGTGCCAGTTCGAAGAGGCCCCAGGGAGTTAACACTGAAGCTTTCTTT
CASSKRPQGVNTEAFF
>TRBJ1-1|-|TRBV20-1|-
TGCAGTGCTAGAGATGCTGGCCCCGAGGGAGTGAACACTGAAGCTTTCTTT
CSARDAGPEGVNTEAFF
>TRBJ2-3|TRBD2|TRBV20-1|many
TGCAGTGCTAGATATCCAGCCGGGGGGTACGATACGCAGTATTTT
CSARYPAGGYDTQYF
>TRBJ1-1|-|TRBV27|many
TGTGCCAGCAGTTTATCTAGAGGGCTCAACACTGAAGCTTTCTTT
CASSLSRGLNTEAFF
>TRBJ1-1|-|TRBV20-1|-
TGCGGTCGCCGAAGAGTGGGCACTGAAGCTTTCTTT
CGRRRVGTEAFF
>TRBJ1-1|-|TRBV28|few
TGTGCCAGCACCCGAAAGGGGGGCACTGAAGCTTTCTTT
CASTRKGGTEAFF
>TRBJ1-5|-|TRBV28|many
TGTGCCAGCAGTTTGAAGGGGACCTTTAGCAATCAGCCCCAGCATTTT
CASSLKGTFSNQPQHF
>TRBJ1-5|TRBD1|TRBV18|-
TGTGCCAGCTCGGAACAGGGGGGGAGCAATCAGCCCCAGCATTTT
CASSEQGGSNQPQHF
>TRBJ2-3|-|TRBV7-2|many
TGTGCCAGCAGCTTAGTAGTTGGCACAGATACGCAGTATTTT
CASSLVVGTDTQYF
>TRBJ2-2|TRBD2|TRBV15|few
TGTGCCACCAGCAGAGACCAGCGGGGGCGCACCGGGGAGCTGTTTTTT
CATSRDQRGRTGELFF
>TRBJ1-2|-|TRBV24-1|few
TGTGCCACCGGCGATCAGGGTTCTGGCGGCTACACCTTC
CATGDQGSGGYTF
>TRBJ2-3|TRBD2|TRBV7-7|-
TGTGCTAGCAGCTTATACGGACTAGGAACGGTTACGGATACGCAGTATTTT
CASSLYGLGTVTDTQYF
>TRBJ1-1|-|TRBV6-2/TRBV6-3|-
TGTGCCAGCAGTTACTCGACCGGGGGAGGACTCGTTGGGTCTGAAGCTTTCTTT
CASSYSTGGGLVGSEAFF
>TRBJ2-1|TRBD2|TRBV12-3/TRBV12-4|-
TGTGCCAGCAGAAGCCTACTGCGTAGGGGAGGGACCTACAATGAGCAGTTCTTC
CASRSLLRRGGTYNEQFF
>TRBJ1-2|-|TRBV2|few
TGTGCCAGCAGGGAGGCTAACTATGGCTACACCTTC
CASREANYGYTF
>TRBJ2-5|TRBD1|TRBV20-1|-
TGCAGCCTACACAGGGGGCGGGGGGAGACCCAGTACTTC
CSLHRGRGETQYF
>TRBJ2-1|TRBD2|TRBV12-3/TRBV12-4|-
TGTGCCAGCAGTGGGACTAGCGGGGGGCCGTGGAACAATGAGCAGTTCTTC
CASSGTSGGPWNNEQFF
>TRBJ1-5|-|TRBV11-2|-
TGTGCCAGCAGCCGTGAGGGGTATAGCAATCAGCCCCAGCATTTT
CASSREGYSNQPQHF